This T cell receptor (beta chain) was captured by sequencing in a study of blood T cell repertoires in COVID-19. Overall study: The origin of the acute and convalescent COVID-19 samples was the United States, Italy and Spain. Nucleic acid was either cDNA or gDNA, and it came from T cells, B-cell-depleted T cells, or PBMCs.

This clone was seen a handful of times. Original data processing: Amplification from reference gene primers served as the basis for estimated nucleated cell counts. The protocol was immunoSEQ multiplex PCR, while the TCRdb copy is restricted to in-frame clones and leaves out a portion. The V and J calls and clone size come from that table; D and trimming were worked out from the DNA. Among approximately 50,000 clones listed, about 82% were seen once. The V gene lost 3 bases and the J gene lost 5 bases, with 10 bases spanning the gap. Germline assignment: CDR1 DFQATT and CDR2 SNEGSKA (reference sequence). This CDR3 contains 12 residues.

This chain uses TRBV20-1 with TRBJ1-1; D is unresolved. The material sequenced was peripheral blood. The clonotype was recovered from an elderly woman with acute or convalescent COVID-19. The CDR3 loop reads CSASRRETEAFF. For the CDR3, the DNA is TGCAGTGCTAGTAGACGGGAGACTGAAGCTTTCTTT.